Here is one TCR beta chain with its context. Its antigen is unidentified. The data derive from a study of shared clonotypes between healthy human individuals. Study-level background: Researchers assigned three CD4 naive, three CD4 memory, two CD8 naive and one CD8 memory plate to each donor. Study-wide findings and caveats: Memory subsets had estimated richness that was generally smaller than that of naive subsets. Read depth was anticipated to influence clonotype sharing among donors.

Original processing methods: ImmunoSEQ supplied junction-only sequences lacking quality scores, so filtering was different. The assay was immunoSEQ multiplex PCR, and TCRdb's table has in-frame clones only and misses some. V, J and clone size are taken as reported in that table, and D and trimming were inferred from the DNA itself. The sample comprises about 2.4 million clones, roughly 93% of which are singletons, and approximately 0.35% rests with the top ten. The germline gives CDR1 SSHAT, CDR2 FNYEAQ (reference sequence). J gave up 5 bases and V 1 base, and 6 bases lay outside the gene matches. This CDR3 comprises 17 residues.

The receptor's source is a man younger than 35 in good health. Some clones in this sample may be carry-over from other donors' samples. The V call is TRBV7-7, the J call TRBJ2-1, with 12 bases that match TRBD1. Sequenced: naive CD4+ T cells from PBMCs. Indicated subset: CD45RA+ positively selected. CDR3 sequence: CASSLGPGTGGHNEQFF. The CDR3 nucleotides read TGTGCCAGCAGCTTAGGCCCCGGGACAGGGGGCCACAATGAGCAGTTCTTC.